The present entry profiles one T cell receptor (beta chain) with its context. The sample contains more than one DNA sequence encoding this CDR3. The data are from a study of shared clonotypes between healthy human individuals. Background on the study: Donors were two women and a few men aged 18 to 49.

Using immunoSEQ multiplex PCR, the repertoire was profiled, and TCRdb retains in-frame clones only, with some absent. The sample carries 2,500,000 or so clones, just over 90% recorded once. The CDR3 consists of 12 residues. V lost 3 bases to trimming and J lost 0 bases, with 5 bases between them. Germline V CDR1 and CDR2: GTSNPN, SVGIG (reference sequence). The rearrangement links TRBV30 to TRBJ1-1; D unclear. What was sequenced was naive CD4+ T cells sorted from blood. As to subset: CD45RA+ positively selected. The sequence derives from a young man in good health. CDR3 residues: CAWSLLNTEAFF. The CDR3 region has the DNA TGTGCCTGGAGCCTCCTGAACACTGAAGCTTTCTTT.